The 14 T cell receptor beta chains in this list originate from one sample, sequenced in a study of blood T cell repertoires in COVID-19. Libraries were prepared by immunoSEQ multiplex PCR; TCRdb keeps only in-frame clonotypes and omits some of them. The table has 100,000 to 150,000 clones, roughly 78% seen once. The sequenced sample was peripheral blood. Every receptor here comes from a man in his fifties or sixties with active or convalescent COVID-19.

This chain connects TRBV28 to TRBJ2-7; 11 bases are a match to TRBD2. The germline gives CDR1 MDHEN, CDR2 SYDVKM. V lost 5 bases, J lost 4 bases, and 10 bases stayed unmatched. The CDR3 is 16 amino acids. Here the CDR3 reads CASSPPGTSGLYEQYF. The CDR3 DNA reads TGTGCCAGCAGTCCTCCCGGGACTAGCGGTTTGTACGAGCAGTACTTC.

In its sample, this clone was seen a few times. This chain uses TRBV11-1 with TRBJ2-3; the D gene is possibly TRBD1 (6 bases). Trimming left V 10 bases short and J 2 bases short, with 16 bases between. The CDR3 is 14 amino acids. Germline lookup yields CDR1 SGHAT and CDR2 FQDESV (reference sequence). The CDR3 reads CATKPGQDTDTQYF. As DNA, the CDR3 is TGTGCCACCAAACCGGGACAAGACACAGATACGCAGTATTTT.

This chain uses TRBV7-2 with TRBJ1-1; no clear D. The germline gives CDR1 SGHTA, CDR2 FQGNSA. The V end lost 2 bases, the J end lost 6 bases, and 10 bases lay between the germline ends. The CDR3 length is 13 residues. The DNA for the CDR3 is TGTGCCAGCAGCTTAACGGTACGCGCTGAAGCTTTCTTT. Translation gives CASSLTVRAEAFF.

The chain joins TRBV19 to TRBJ2-1; possibly TRBD1 for D (6 bases). The CDR3 runs to 13 residues. Trimming shortened V by 6 bases and J by 7 bases, and 13 bases separated the two germline ends. Per germline, CDR1 LNHDA and CDR2 SQIVND (reference sequence). CDR3 residues: CASRDSLRNEQFF. CDR3 in DNA: TGTGCCAGTAGGGACAGTTTGAGAAATGAGCAGTTCTTC.

V gene TRBV9 combines with J gene TRBJ2-1; 7 bases match TRBD2. This CDR3 region has 16 residues. The J segment lost 4 bases and the V segment lost 3 bases, leaving 10 bases of the junction unmatched. Germline V gives CDR1 SGDLS, CDR2 YYNGEE. CDR3 amino acids: CASSDRLADAYNEQFF. The CDR3 coding sequence is TGTGCCAGCAGCGACCGACTAGCAGACGCTTACAATGAGCAGTTCTTC.

This chain links TRBV20-1 with TRBJ2-7; TRBD1 is a possible D gene (6 bases). V was pared by 3 bases and J by 6 bases, with 12 bases between. The CDR3 extends over 12 amino acids. The germline V gene encodes CDR1 DFQATT and CDR2 SNEGSKA (reference sequence). CDR3 sequence reads: CSASVGAGEQYF. The CDR3 bases are TGCAGTGCTAGTGTGGGGGCGGGCGAGCAGTACTTC.

This sequence joins TRBV12-3 or TRBV12-4 and TRBJ1-1, with D tentatively TRBD1 (6 bases). The CDR3 sequence is 13 residues long. Trimming stripped 5 bases from V and 1 base from J, with 8 bases between. The CDR3 loop reads CASSLGQNTEAFF. The CDR3 region has the DNA TGTGCCAGCAGTCTGGGACAGAACACTGAAGCTTTCTTT.

This chain uses TRBV2 with TRBJ2-7, with 8 bases that match TRBD1. V shed 7 bases, J shed 1 base, and the junction held 3 bases outside the gene matches. CDR3 length equals 13 residues. The germline V gene has CDR1 SNHLY and CDR2 FYNNEI. Here the CDR3 reads CASIGQGSYEQYF. The CDR3 nucleotides read TGTGCCAGCATTGGACAGGGTTCCTACGAGCAGTACTTC.

V is TRBV28 and J is TRBJ2-3; 9 bases match TRBD2. The CDR3 consists of 14 residues. Per the germline V gene, CDR1 is MDHEN and CDR2 is SYDVKM. V dropped 7 bases and J dropped 1; count of bases not matched to a gene: 3. CDR3 sequence: CASIGGRGTDTQYF. The CDR3 region has the DNA TGTGCCAGCATCGGCGGGAGGGGCACAGATACGCAGTATTTT.

In DNA form, the CDR3 reads TGTGCCAGCAGTCGCCTAGCGGGCCAAGGATGGGAGCAGTACTTC. As protein: CASSRLAGQGWEQYF. This chain uses TRBV28 with TRBJ2-7; TRBD2 agrees at 8 bases. Looked up from germline, CDR1 is MDHEN and CDR2 is SYDVKM. The CDR3 covers 15 residues. J lost 7 bases, V lost 5 bases, and 13 bases had no gene match.

The J gene is TRBJ1-1, the V gene TRBV29-1; 7 positions match TRBD1. Germline-derived CDR1 and CDR2 are SQVTM and ANQGSEA. The junction had 7 bases not matched to a gene; V was cut back by 5 bases and J by 4 bases. The CDR3 sequence is 13 residues long. DNA for the CDR3: TGCAGCGTTTACCCCCAGGGGGGCACTGAAGCTTTCTTT. Translating gives CSVYPQGGTEAFF.

This clone turned up a few times. The chain combines TRBV6-4 with TRBJ1-1, with 7 bases lining up with TRBD1. This CDR3 is 15 amino acids long. CDR1 is MRHNA and CDR2 is SNTAGT in the germline V gene. J gave up 11 bases and V 3 bases, and 15 bases lay outside the gene matches. Here the CDR3 reads CASSEGAGQVGMAFF. The CDR3 DNA reads as TGTGCCAGCAGTGAAGGTGCAGGACAGGTCGGTATGGCTTTCTTT.

The V call is TRBV19, the J call TRBJ2-5; TRBD2 is a possible D gene (5 bases). Germline CDR1 reads LNHDA; CDR2 reads SQIVND (reference sequence). The CDR3 loop spans 14 amino acids. Trimming removed 3 bases at V and 7 bases at J, with 15 bases between. CDR3 region: CASSMADSLWTQYF. The CDR3 DNA reads as TGTGCCAGTAGTATGGCGGACTCCCTATGGACCCAGTACTTC. Filled out from reference TRBV19 and TRBJ2-5, the complete variable domain reads DGGITQSPKYLFRKEGQNVTLSCEQNLNHDAMYWYRQDPGQGLRLIYYSQIVNDFQKGDIAEGYSVSREKKESFPLTVTSAQKNPTAFYLCASSMADSLWTQYFGPGTRLLVL.

V usage is TRBV5-4 and J usage is TRBJ2-7; D not resolved. CDR3 length equals 13 residues. V lost 0 bases and J lost 3, with 7 bases in between. In germline, CDR1 is SGHNT, CDR2 YYREEE (reference sequence). The CDR3 region is CASSLATGYEQYF. CDR3 nucleotide sequence: TGTGCCAGCAGCTTGGCGACTGGCTACGAGCAGTACTTC. Complete variable domain (other parts from reference TRBV5-4 and TRBJ2-7): ETGVTQSPTHLIKTRGQQVTLRCSSQSGHNTVSWYQQALGQGPQFIFQYYREEENGRGNFPPRFSGLQFPNYSSELNVNALELDDSALYLCASSLATGYEQYFGPGTRLTVT.